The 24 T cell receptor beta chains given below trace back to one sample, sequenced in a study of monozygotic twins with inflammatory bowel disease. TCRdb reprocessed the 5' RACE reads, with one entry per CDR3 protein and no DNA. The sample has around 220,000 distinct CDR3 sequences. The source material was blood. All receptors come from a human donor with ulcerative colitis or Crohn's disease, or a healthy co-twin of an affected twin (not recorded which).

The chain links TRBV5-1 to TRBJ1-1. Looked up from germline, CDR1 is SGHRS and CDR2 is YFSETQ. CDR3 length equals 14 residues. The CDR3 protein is CASSFAGMNTEAFF.

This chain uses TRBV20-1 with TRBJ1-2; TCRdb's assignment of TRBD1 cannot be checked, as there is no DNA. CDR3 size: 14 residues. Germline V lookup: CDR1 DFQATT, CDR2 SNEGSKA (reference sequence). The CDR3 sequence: CSARREGENYGYTF.

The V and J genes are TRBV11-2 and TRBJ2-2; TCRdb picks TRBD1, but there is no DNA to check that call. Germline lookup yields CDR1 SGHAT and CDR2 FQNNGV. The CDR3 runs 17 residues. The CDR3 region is CASSFLVGTGGTGELFF.

The CDR3 protein is CASSFLPLSGYTF. V gene TRBV7-8 combines with J gene TRBJ1-2. The CDR3 sequence is 13 residues long. CDR1 is SGHVS and CDR2 is FQNEAQ in the germline V gene.

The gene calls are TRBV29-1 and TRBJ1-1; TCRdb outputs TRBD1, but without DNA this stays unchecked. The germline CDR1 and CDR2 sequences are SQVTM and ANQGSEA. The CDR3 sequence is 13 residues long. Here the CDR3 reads CSVDQGRGTEAFF.

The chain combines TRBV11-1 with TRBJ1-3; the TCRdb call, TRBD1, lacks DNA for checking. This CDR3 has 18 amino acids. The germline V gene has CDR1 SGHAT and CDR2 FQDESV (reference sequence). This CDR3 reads CASSLVGSGELAGNTIYF. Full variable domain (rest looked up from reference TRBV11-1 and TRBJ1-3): EAEVAQSPRYKITEKSQAVAFWCDPISGHATLYWYRQILGQGPELLVQFQDESVVDDSQLPKDRFSAERLKGVDSTLKIQPAELGDSAMYLCASSLVGSGELAGNTIYFGEGSWLTVV.

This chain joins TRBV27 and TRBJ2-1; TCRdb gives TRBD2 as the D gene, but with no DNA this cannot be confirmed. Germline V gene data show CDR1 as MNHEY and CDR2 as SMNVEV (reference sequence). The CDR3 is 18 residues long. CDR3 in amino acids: CASSLGTSGRSSYNEQFF.

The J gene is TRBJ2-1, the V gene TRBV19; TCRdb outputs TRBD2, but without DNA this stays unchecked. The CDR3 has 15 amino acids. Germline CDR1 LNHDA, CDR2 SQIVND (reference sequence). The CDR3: CASSGTSGGAYEQFF.

The CDR3 loop reads CASSYRDRGYGYTF. This chain connects TRBV6-5 to TRBJ1-2; TCRdb calls TRBD1, which cannot be checked without DNA. Germline CDR1 is MNHEY and CDR2 is SVGAGI. The CDR3 is 14 residues long.

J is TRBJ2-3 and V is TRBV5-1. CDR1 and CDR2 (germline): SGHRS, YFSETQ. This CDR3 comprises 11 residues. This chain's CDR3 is CASSWADTQYF.

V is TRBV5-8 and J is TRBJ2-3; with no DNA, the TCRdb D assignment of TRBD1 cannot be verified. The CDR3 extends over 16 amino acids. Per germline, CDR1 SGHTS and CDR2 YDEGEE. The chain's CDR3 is CASSLGAGFYTDTQYF.

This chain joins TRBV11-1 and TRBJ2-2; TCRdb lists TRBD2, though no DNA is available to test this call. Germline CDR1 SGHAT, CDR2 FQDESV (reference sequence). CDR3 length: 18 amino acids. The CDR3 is CASSPRFSGTPNTGELFF.

CDR3 protein: CASSLTGPGANVLTF. The chain joins TRBV6-1 to TRBJ2-6; TCRdb designates TRBD2, a call that cannot be tested without DNA. Germline assignment: CDR1 MNHNS and CDR2 SASEGT. The CDR3 loop spans 15 amino acids.

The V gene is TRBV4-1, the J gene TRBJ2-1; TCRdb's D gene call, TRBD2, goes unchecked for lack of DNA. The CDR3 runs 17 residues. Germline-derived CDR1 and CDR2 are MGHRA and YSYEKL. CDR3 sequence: CASSQVEDGLAGVGQFF.

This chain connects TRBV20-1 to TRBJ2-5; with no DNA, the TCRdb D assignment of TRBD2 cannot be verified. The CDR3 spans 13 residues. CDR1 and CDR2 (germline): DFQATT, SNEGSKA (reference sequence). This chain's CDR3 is CSARRGLQETQYF.

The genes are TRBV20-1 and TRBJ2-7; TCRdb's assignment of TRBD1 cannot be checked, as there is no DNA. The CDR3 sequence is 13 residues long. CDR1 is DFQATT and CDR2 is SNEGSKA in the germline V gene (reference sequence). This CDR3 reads CSARGQGVYEQYF.

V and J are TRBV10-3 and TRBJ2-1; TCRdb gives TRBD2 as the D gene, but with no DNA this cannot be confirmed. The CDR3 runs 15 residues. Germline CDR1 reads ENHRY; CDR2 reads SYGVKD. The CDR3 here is CAISESGLAKDEQFF.

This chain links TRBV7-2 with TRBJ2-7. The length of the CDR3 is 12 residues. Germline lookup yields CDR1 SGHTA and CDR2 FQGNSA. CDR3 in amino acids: CASSWDSLEQYF.

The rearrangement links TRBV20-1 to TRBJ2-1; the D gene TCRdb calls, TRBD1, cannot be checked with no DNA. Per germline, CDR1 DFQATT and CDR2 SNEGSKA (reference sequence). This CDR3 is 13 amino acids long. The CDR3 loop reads CSAPRMRENEQFF.

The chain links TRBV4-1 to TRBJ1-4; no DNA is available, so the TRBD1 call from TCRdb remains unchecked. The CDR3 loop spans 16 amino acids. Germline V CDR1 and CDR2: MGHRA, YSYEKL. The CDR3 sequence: CASKGRGTELNEKLFF.

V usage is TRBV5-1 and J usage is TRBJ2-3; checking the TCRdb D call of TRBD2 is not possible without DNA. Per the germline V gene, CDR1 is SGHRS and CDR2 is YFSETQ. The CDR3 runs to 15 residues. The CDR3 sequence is CASRIRASSGDTQYF.

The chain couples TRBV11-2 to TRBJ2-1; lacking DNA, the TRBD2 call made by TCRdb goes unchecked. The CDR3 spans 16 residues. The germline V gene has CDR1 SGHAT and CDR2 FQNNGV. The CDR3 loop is CASSGLGTSGSHEQFF.

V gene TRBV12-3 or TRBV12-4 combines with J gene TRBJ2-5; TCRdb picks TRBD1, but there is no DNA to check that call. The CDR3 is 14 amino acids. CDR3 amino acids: CASSWGQGAETQYF.

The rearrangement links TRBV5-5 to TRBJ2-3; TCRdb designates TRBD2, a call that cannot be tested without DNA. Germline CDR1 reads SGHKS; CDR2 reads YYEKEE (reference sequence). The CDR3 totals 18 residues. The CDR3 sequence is CASSFSGGAPGGTDTQYF.